This T cell receptor beta chain stems from a study of OX40 agonist ivuxolimab in advanced cancers. Study at large: One patient with hepatocellular carcinoma and two with cutaneous melanoma, three in all, had partial responses.

Repertoires were generated with immunoSEQ multiplex PCR, while TCRdb's copy carries only in-frame clones and drops some. The data contain 99,000 or so clones, 85% to 95% of them singletons. The germline V gene encodes CDR1 MNHEY and CDR2 SVGAGI. The V segment lost 7 bases and the J segment 2 bases; nucleotides outside the gene matches: 10. This CDR3 has 15 residues. The sample holds one count of this clone. Its antigen is currently unknown. It was autoimmune disease history or systemic immunosuppression that excluded patients. Notes on the study in general: CD8+ T cells averaged more expanded clones than CD4+. Expanded peripheral T cell antigen specificity was not determined.

The chain carries TRBV6-5 and TRBJ1-1; 7 bases are a match to TRBD1. The clonotype comes from an adult with an advanced solid tumor such as melanoma, head and neck, liver or kidney cancer. This sample comprised CD4+ or CD8+ T cells sorted from blood, obtained in a trial of the OX40 agonist ivuxolimab. CDR3 residues: CASNEVQGKNTEAFF. CDR3 coding DNA: TGTGCCAGCAACGAGGTACAGGGGAAAAACACTGAAGCTTTCTTT.